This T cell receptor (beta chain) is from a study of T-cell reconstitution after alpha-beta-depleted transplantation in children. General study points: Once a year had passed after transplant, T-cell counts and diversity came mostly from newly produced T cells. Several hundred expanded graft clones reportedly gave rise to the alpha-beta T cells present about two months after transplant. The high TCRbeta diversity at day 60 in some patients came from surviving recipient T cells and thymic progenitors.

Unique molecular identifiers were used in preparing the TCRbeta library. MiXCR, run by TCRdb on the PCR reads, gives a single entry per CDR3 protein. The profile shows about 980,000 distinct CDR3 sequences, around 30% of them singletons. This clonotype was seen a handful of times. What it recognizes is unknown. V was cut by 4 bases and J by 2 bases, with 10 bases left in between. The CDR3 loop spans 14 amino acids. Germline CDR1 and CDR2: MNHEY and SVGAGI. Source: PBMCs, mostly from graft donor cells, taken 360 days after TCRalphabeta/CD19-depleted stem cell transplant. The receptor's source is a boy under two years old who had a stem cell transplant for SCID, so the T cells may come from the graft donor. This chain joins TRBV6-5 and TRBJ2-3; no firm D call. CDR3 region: CASSFWGHTDTQYF. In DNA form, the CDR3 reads TGTGCCAGCAGTTTCTGGGGTCACACAGATACGCAGTATTTT.